Described below is a single TCR beta chain sequence and its context. The data were obtained in a study of blood T cell repertoires in COVID-19. At the level of the study: Acute and convalescent COVID-19 samples came from the United States, Italy and Spain. Sources were T cells, B-cell-depleted T cells, or PBMCs; the material itself was cDNA or gDNA.

Germline CDR1 reads LGHDT; CDR2 reads YNNKEL (reference sequence). The CDR3 sequence is 14 residues long. The junction had 5 bases not matched to a gene; V was cut back by 3 bases and J by 9 bases. Authors' data handling: Cell counts per sample came from amplifying reference gene primers. TCRdb's copy holds only in-frame clones and misses some; the assay was immunoSEQ multiplex PCR. The DNA gave D and trimming, while V, J and clone size come from that table. Found here are more than 300,000 clones, more than 75% of them singletons; the top ten hold around 9.3%. Seattle researchers signed up patients amid active infection and tracked them longitudinally.

The receptor was derived from a woman between 25 and 40 years old with COVID-19, enrolled during active disease. The rearrangement uses TRBV3-1 (or the pseudogene TRBV3-2) and TRBJ2-1, with 10 bases identical to TRBD2. Sequencing was carried out using peripheral blood. Here the CDR3 reads CASSQLAGEAEQFF. The CDR3 region has the DNA TGTGCCAGCAGCCAGCTAGCGGGAGAAGCTGAGCAGTTCTTC.